This T cell receptor (beta chain) came from a study of shared clonotypes between healthy human individuals. The donors, all of them Caucasian adults, lived in Nashville, Tennessee. Unsorted samples used tens of millions of PBMCs for genomic DNA. Deep was the level used in running the assay. Clones were read by immunoSEQ multiplex PCR, and TCRdb kept only the in-frame ones, dropping some. Of 530,000 or so clones listed, about three quarters are singletons. A note on this clone: Its antigen remains unknown.

This CDR3 spans 15 amino acids. After removal of 5 bases from V and 5 bases from J, the junction contained 9 bases not matched to a gene. CDR1 SGHVS and CDR2 FNYEAQ come from the germline V gene. Study conclusions and caveats: Few donors limited the genetic and exposure-history diversity represented.

This rearrangement joins TRBV7-6 to TRBJ2-5, with 9 bases matching TRBD1. This receptor was obtained from a woman aged 40-49 years in good health. Some clones in this sample may be carry-over from other donors' samples. Sequencing was performed on PBMCs. This CDR3 is CASSPPGTGQETQYF. CDR3 bases: TGTGCCAGCAGCCCCCCCGGGACAGGGCAGGAGACCCAGTACTTC.